The T cell receptor (beta chain) under discussion was sequenced for a study of regulatory T cells in long-lasting Graves disease. This clonotype was picked up many times. Trimming removed 10 bases at V and 5 bases at J, with 11 bases between. The V gene's germline CDR1 is MNHNS and CDR2 SASEGT. CDR3 size: 11 residues. The sample's time point: persistent/refractory GD, antithyroid drugs over 5 years with positive TRAb. Following extraction of RNA from PBMCs, that RNA was used to make the TCR library. Sequencing libraries for TCR beta were prepared with iRepertoire HTBI primers and Arm-PCR of CDR3 regions. TCRdb re-derived calls from the multiplex PCR reads in MiXCR, one entry per CDR3 protein. The sample lists some 430,000 distinct CDR3 sequences, roughly 21% occurring once.

This chain joins TRBV6-1 and TRBJ1-1; D is ambiguous. Sequenced here: peripheral blood mononuclear cells (PBMCs), sampled when the disease was refractory, from a patient treated with antithyroid drugs. This clonotype was obtained from a female donor with Graves disease. CDR3 sequence reads: CATREGTEAFF. CDR3 bases: TGTGCCACCAGAGAGGGAACTGAAGCTTTCTTT.